A single sample is the source of the 28 T cell receptor beta chains below, sequenced in a study of blood T cell repertoires in COVID-19. TCRdb's table, derived via immunoSEQ multiplex PCR, lists solely in-frame clones and lacks some. Counted here are more than 95,000 clones, about 85% occurring once; the ten biggest clones make up 3.5% to 5%. The specimen sequenced was peripheral blood. These receptors all come from a man aged 50-59 years with acute or convalescent COVID-19.

The chain couples TRBV7-8 to TRBJ1-2; TRBD1 matches 7 bases. Germline-derived CDR1 and CDR2 are SGHVS and FQNEAQ. V shed 4 bases and J 4 bases; nucleotides not matched to a gene: 9. This CDR3 contains 15 residues. The CDR3 region is CASSSYRDSFYGYTF. DNA of the CDR3: TGTGCCAGCAGCTCCTACAGGGACAGCTTCTATGGCTACACCTTC.

This rearrangement joins TRBV2 to TRBJ2-2, with a weak D call TRBD1 (5 bases). This CDR3 is built from 15 residues. V was pared by 2 bases and J by 1 base, with 8 bases between. The germline gives CDR1 SNHLY, CDR2 FYNNEI. Here the CDR3 DNA reads TGTGCCAGCAGTGAAAACAGGAGGAACACCGGGGAGCTGTTTTTT. It is translated as CASSENRRNTGELFF.

The chain couples TRBV11-3 to TRBJ2-3; D perhaps matches TRBD2 (5 bases). Per germline, CDR1 SGHNT and CDR2 YENEEA. V was cut by 1 base and J by 2 bases, with 13 bases left in between. The CDR3 extends over 16 amino acids. CDR3 residues: CASSLGVGEPTDTQYF. The CDR3 DNA reads as TGTGCCAGCAGCTTAGGTGTCGGGGAGCCCACAGATACGCAGTATTTT.

The genes are TRBV10-3 and TRBJ1-2; TRBD1 aligns across 12 bases. After removal of 0 bases from V and 14 bases from J, the junction contained 10 bases not matched to a gene. This CDR3 is built from 15 residues. Germline assignment: CDR1 ENHRY and CDR2 SYGVKD. DNA of the CDR3: TGTGCCATCAGTGAGTCGAGCCGGGACAGGGGGCGCGGGACCTTC. It is translated as CAISESSRDRGRGTF.

This clone came up once. V gene TRBV5-1 combines with J gene TRBJ2-3, with a tentative D call TRBD1 (7 bases). This CDR3 has 15 amino acids. V was clipped by 5 bases and J by 0 bases, with 13 bases between them. Germline V gene lookup returns CDR1 SGHRS and CDR2 YFSETQ. The CDR3 reads CASRQQGTSTDTQYF. In DNA, the CDR3 is TGCGCCAGCAGGCAACAGGGGACTAGCACAGATACGCAGTATTTT.

This sequence joins TRBV3-1 (or the pseudogene TRBV3-2) and TRBJ1-2, with 7 nucleotides matching TRBD1. With 4 bases clipped from V and 4 bases from J, the junction kept 18 bases outside the gene matches. The CDR3 has 18 amino acids. Germline CDR1 LGHDT, CDR2 YNNKEL (reference sequence). CDR3 residues: CASSPPDGPTGASYGYTF. CDR3 nucleotides: TGTGCCAGCAGCCCACCTGACGGACCTACAGGGGCAAGCTATGGCTACACCTTC.

The chain is built from TRBV4-1 and TRBJ1-5; TRBD1 matches 8 bases. Germline CDR1 is MGHRA and CDR2 is YSYEKL. CDR3 length: 14 amino acids. J gave up 6 bases and V 6 bases, and 7 bases lay outside the gene matches. CDR3 DNA: TGCGCCAGCAGTCCCGGGACAGGTCTTCAGCCCCAGCATTTT. Its translation: CASSPGTGLQPQHF.

The chain recombines TRBV7-9 with TRBJ2-1, with D tentatively TRBD2 (5 bases). This CDR3 has 14 amino acids. Germline V gives CDR1 SEHNR, CDR2 FQNEAQ (reference sequence). V was shortened by 4 bases and J by 4 bases, with 11 bases between the two germline ends. The CDR3 here is CASSSSGLYNEQFF. In nucleotides, the CDR3 is TGTGCCAGCAGCTCGAGCGGACTTTACAATGAGCAGTTCTTC. Full variable domain (missing parts from reference TRBV7-9 and TRBJ2-1): DTGVSQNPRHKITKRGQNVTFRCDPISEHNRLYWYRQTLGQGPEFLTYFQNEAQLEKSRLLSDRFSAERPKGSFSTLEIQRTEQGDSAMYLCASSSSGLYNEQFFGPGTRLTVL.

This chain links TRBV12-5 with TRBJ2-1; TRBD1 matches 12 bases. Trimming cost V 2 bases and J 1 base; bases outside gene matches: 18. The CDR3 is 22 residues long. Per germline, CDR1 LGHNT and CDR2 FRNRAP. The CDR3 loop reads CASGLSTPGQGARLSSYNEQFF. CDR3 in DNA: TGTGCTAGTGGTTTGAGCACACCGGGACAGGGGGCGCGATTAAGTTCCTACAATGAGCAGTTCTTC.

The chain has TRBV10-3 and TRBJ1-1; 7 nucleotides line up with TRBD1. Germline lookup yields CDR1 ENHRY and CDR2 SYGVKD. The CDR3 has 14 amino acids. V lost 0 bases to trimming and J lost 8 bases; unmatched junction nucleotides: 6. Here the CDR3 reads CAISESTRDSEAFF. The CDR3 coding sequence is TGTGCCATCAGTGAGTCGACTCGGGACAGCGAAGCTTTCTTT.

The chain uses TRBV3-1 (or the pseudogene TRBV3-2) and TRBJ1-1; TRBD1 might be the D (6 bases). The length of the CDR3 is 12 residues. The V gene's germline CDR1 is LGHDT and CDR2 YNNKEL (reference sequence). Trimming took off 4 bases at V and 6 bases at J, with 9 bases between the two ends. CDR3 DNA sequence: TGTGCCAGCAGCCTACAGGGTTCTGAAGCTTTCTTT. Translating it yields CASSLQGSEAFF.

The gene calls are TRBV5-1 and TRBJ1-2; D is perhaps TRBD1 (6 bases). CDR3 length: 13 residues. Germline lookup yields CDR1 SGHRS and CDR2 YFSETQ. Trimming removed 0 bases from V and 8 bases from J, with 11 bases in between. As DNA, the CDR3 is TGCGCCAGCAGCTTGGGTGCAGGGGAAGGCTACACCTTC. Its translation is CASSLGAGEGYTF.

The gene calls are TRBV6-5 and TRBJ2-7, with 8 bases fitting TRBD2. Trimming removed 10 bases from V and 2 bases from J; junction bases left unmatched: 10. Germline CDR1 MNHEY, CDR2 SVGAGI. CDR3 length: 14 residues. The CDR3 here is CATSRGGKTYEQYF. Here the CDR3 DNA reads TGTGCCACCTCCCGGGGGGGCAAGACCTACGAGCAGTACTTC.

CDR3 loop: CASSPEAEFYGYTF. The CDR3 DNA follows: TGTGCCAGCAGCCCAGAGGCAGAGTTCTATGGCTACACCTTC. The genes are TRBV9 and TRBJ1-2; no reliable D call. CDR1 is SGDLS, CDR2 YYNGEE, per germline. The CDR3 is 14 residues long. The V end was cut by 4 bases, the J end by 4 bases, with 14 bases between.

CDR3 loop: CASSSRGTDTQYF. CDR3 coding DNA: TGCGCCAGCAGCTCCCGAGGCACAGATACGCAGTATTTT. The chain has TRBV5-1 and TRBJ2-3; no clear D. CDR1 and CDR2 (germline): SGHRS, YFSETQ. Deletions cut 3 bases from V and 1 base from J, with 6 bases between. The CDR3 sequence is 13 residues long.

The V and J genes are TRBV9 and TRBJ2-3; no reliable D call. V was shortened by 0 bases and J by 0 bases, with 11 bases between the two germline ends. The V gene's germline CDR1 is SGDLS and CDR2 YYNGEE. This CDR3 has 16 amino acids. CDR3 loop: CASSVGPPSSTDTQYF. For the CDR3, the DNA is TGTGCCAGCAGCGTAGGGCCTCCCTCTAGCACAGATACGCAGTATTTT.

This chain links TRBV5-1 with TRBJ2-5; D may be TRBD1 (5 bases). The germline V gene has CDR1 SGHRS and CDR2 YFSETQ. There are 13 residues in the CDR3. V lost 3 bases and J lost 3, with 9 bases in between. In nucleotides, the CDR3 is TGCGCCAGCAGCTCAGGGCTGAAAGAGACCCAGTACTTC. Its translation is CASSSGLKETQYF.

V gene TRBV6-1 combines with J gene TRBJ2-1; 8 bases match TRBD2. CDR3 size: 13 residues. Looked up from germline, CDR1 is MNHNS and CDR2 is SASEGT. V was clipped by 1 base and J by 10 bases; unmatched bases: 3. The CDR3 coding sequence is TGTGCCAGCAGTGAAGGGACTAGCAGAGAGCAGTTCTTC. This encodes CASSEGTSREQFF.

The rearrangement uses TRBV7-9 and TRBJ1-5; TRBD1 agrees at 10 bases. After removal of 5 bases from V and 3 bases from J, the junction contained 10 bases not matched to a gene. The CDR3 is 17 residues long. Germline CDR1 reads SEHNR; CDR2 reads FQNEAQ (reference sequence). CDR3 sequence: CASSVGQGVRDNQPQHF. The DNA of the CDR3 is TGTGCCAGCAGCGTTGGACAGGGGGTTAGGGACAATCAGCCCCAGCATTTT.

As to this clone: One end of the junction does not line up with germline, which may come from a read error. The chain combines TRBV12-3 or TRBV12-4 with TRBJ2-5; 7 bases agree with TRBD1. The CDR3 contains 12 residues. CDR3 bases: TGTGCCAGCAGTACTTACCGACAGGGTTGGGACTTC. Translating gives CASSTYRQGWDF.

This rearrangement joins TRBV15 to TRBJ1-1; D is uncertain. CDR3 length: 14 residues. Germline CDR1 and CDR2: LNHNV and YYDKDF (reference sequence). Trimming stripped 3 bases from V and 0 bases from J, with 8 bases between. CDR3 DNA: TGTGCCACCAGCAGGGGGAGGATGAACACTGAAGCTTTCTTT. Residues: CATSRGRMNTEAFF.

V and J are TRBV4-1 and TRBJ2-7; D unclear. The CDR3 has 11 residues. CDR1 is MGHRA, CDR2 YSYEKL, per germline. The ends were cut back, 4 bases at V and 5 bases at J, with 6 bases in the middle. The CDR3 here is CASSLTDEQYF. In DNA, the CDR3 is TGCGCCAGCAGCCTTACTGACGAGCAGTACTTC.

This chain uses TRBV2 with TRBJ2-1; tentative D call: TRBD2 (5 bases). The germline CDR1 and CDR2 sequences are SNHLY and FYNNEI. The CDR3 runs to 15 residues. The V and J ends lost 7 bases and 0 bases respectively, with 13 bases between them. CDR3 loop: CASKRSGGSYNEQFF. Here the CDR3 DNA reads TGTGCCAGCAAGCGGAGCGGAGGCTCCTACAATGAGCAGTTCTTC. Combining the CDR3 with reference TRBV2 and TRBJ2-1 gives the whole variable domain EPEVTQTPSHQVTQMGQEVILRCVPISNHLYFYWYRQILGQKVEFLVSFYNNEISEKSEIFDDQFSVERPDGSNFTLKIRSTKLEDSAMYFCASKRSGGSYNEQFFGPGTRLTVL.

The chain carries TRBV27 and TRBJ1-5, with 9 nucleotides matching TRBD1. J was trimmed by 5 bases and V by 2 bases; bases with no gene match: 4. This CDR3 comprises 15 residues. Germline values: CDR1 MNHEY, CDR2 SMNVEV (reference sequence). The CDR3 is CASSLMGQGYQPQHF. CDR3 sequence (DNA): TGTGCCAGCAGTTTAATGGGACAGGGTTATCAGCCCCAGCATTTT.

This chain uses TRBV28 with TRBJ2-5; TRBD1 aligns across 7 bases. The V gene end was trimmed by 6 bases and the J gene end by 3 bases; junction bases not matched to a gene: 4. Germline V gives CDR1 MDHEN, CDR2 SYDVKM. This CDR3 spans 13 amino acids. Written as DNA, the CDR3 is TGTGCCAGCAGGCGGCAGGGGGAAGAGACCCAGTACTTC. It translates to CASRRQGEETQYF.

This clone was seen just once. Here the CDR3 reads CATTLRDRGSFGYTF. The CDR3 nucleotides read TGTGCCACAACCCTTAGGGACAGGGGGTCGTTTGGCTACACCTTC. The chain combines TRBV2 with TRBJ1-2; 11 nucleotides align to TRBD1. Germline V gene lookup returns CDR1 SNHLY and CDR2 FYNNEI. The CDR3 loop spans 15 amino acids. V lost 10 bases, J lost 7 bases, and 14 bases stayed unmatched.

The V gene is TRBV7-9, the J gene TRBJ2-4; D uncertain. Germline CDR1 reads SEHNR; CDR2 reads FQNEAQ (reference sequence). With 4 bases removed from V and 0 bases from J, the gap between germline ends came to 4 bases. The CDR3 length is 13 residues. The CDR3 loop reads CASSWLAKNIQYF. The CDR3, as DNA: TGTGCCAGCAGCTGGCTAGCCAAAAACATTCAGTACTTC.

The chain is built from TRBV12-3 or TRBV12-4 and TRBJ1-1; 7 positions match TRBD1. The CDR3 is made up of 12 amino acids. Germline trimming cut 6 bases from V and 6 bases from J; bases unmatched to any gene: 4. Here the CDR3 DNA reads TGTGCCAGCAGCCCCGGGACAGCTGAAGCTTTCTTT. Its protein product is CASSPGTAEAFF.